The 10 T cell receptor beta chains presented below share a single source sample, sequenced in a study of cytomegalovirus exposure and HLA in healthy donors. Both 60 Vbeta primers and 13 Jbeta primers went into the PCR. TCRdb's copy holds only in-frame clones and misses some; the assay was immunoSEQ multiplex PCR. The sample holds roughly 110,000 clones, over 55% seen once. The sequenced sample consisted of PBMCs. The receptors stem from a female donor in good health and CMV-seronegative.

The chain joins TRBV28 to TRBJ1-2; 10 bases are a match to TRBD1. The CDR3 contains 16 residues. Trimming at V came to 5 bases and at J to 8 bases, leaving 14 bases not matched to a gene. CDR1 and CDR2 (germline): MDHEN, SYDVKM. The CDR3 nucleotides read TGTGCCAGCAGTCCCGCGGACAGGGGGGCATTGGGAGGCTACACCTTC. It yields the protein CASSPADRGALGGYTF.

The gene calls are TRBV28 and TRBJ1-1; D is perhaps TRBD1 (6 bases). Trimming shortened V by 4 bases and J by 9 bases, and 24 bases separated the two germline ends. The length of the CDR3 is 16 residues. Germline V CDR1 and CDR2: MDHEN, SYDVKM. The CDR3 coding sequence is TGTGCCAGCAGTTCCTCCTATCTCCGGCACCGGGACAAAGCTTTCTTT. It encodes CASSSSYLRHRDKAFF.

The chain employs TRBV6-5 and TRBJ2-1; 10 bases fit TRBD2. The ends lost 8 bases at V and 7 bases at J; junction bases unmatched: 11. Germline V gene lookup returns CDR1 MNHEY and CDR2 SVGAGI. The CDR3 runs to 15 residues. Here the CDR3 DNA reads TGTGCCAGCGGGTCCCTAGCGGGAGTTGCAAATGAGCAGTTCTTC. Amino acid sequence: CASGSLAGVANEQFF.

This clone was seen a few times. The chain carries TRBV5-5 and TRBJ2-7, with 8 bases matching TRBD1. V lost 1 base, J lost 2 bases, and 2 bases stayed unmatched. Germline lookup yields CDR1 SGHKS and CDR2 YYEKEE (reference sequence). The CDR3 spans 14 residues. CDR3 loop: CASSLKQGAYEQYF. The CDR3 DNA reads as TGTGCCAGCAGCTTGAAACAGGGGGCCTACGAGCAGTACTTC.

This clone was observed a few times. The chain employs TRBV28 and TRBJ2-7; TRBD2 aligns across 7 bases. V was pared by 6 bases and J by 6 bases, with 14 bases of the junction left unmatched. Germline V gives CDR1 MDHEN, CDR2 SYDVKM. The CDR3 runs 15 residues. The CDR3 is CASSPDGGGPVEQYF. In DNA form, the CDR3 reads TGTGCCAGCAGCCCAGACGGGGGAGGGCCGGTCGAGCAGTACTTC.

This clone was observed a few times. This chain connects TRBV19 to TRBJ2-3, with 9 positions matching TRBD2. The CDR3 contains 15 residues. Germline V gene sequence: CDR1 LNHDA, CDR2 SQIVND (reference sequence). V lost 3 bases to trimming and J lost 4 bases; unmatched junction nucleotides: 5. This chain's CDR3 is CASSILAGAPDTQYF. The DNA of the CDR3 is TGTGCCAGTAGTATCTTAGCGGGAGCCCCAGATACGCAGTATTTT.

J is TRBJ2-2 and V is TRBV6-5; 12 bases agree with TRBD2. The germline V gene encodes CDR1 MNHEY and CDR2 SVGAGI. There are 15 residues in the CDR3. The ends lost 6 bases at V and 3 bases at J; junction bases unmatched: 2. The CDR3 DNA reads TGTGCCAGCAGACGACTAGCGGGAGACACCGGGGAGCTGTTTTTT. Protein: CASRRLAGDTGELFF.

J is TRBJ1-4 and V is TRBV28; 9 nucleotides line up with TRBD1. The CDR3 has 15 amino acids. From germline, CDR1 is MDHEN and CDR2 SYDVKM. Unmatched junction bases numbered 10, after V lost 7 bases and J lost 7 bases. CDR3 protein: CASKTKQGAGEKLFF. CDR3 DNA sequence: TGTGCCAGCAAGACGAAACAGGGGGCGGGTGAAAAACTGTTTTTT.

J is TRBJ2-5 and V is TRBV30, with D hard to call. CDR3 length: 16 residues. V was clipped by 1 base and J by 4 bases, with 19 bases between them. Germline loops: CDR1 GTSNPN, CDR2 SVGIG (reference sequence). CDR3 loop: CAWSAPTGYKGETQYF. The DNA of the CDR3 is TGTGCCTGGAGTGCTCCGACCGGGTACAAAGGAGAGACCCAGTACTTC. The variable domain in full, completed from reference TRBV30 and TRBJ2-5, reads SQTIHQWPATLVQPVGSPLSLECTVEGTSNPNLYWYRQAAGRGLQLLFYSVGIGQISSEVPQNLSASRPQDRQFILSSKKLLLSDSGFYLCAWSAPTGYKGETQYFGPGTRLLVL.

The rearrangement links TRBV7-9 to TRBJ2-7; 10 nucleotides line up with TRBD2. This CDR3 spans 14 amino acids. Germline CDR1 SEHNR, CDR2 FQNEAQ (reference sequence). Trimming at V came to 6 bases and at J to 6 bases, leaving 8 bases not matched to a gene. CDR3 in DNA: TGTGCCAGCAGTCACGGACTAGCGGAACGCGAGCAGTACTTC. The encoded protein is CASSHGLAEREQYF.